This TCR beta chain was profiled in a study of blood T cell repertoires in COVID-19 (dated by TCRdb to about 2020). Looking at the study overall: Samples from collaborators originated in the United States, Italy and Spain and spanned both the acute and convalescent phases of COVID-19. The prospective study material was composed of cDNA or gDNA derived from T cells, B-cell-depleted T cells, or PBMCs. Subjects who had been exposed to COVID-19, were actively infected with it, or had recovered from it provided the deeply sampled blood TCRbeta repertoires that made up the dataset. A freely available public database, intended as a resource for researchers studying the immune response to SARS-CoV-2, is where the repertoires were released. Samples were obtained from the ongoing ImmuneRACE study (first 160 participants) and from 1,254 subjects provided by 6 global collaborators. The sample metadata nearly always contained a de-identified subject ID, COVID-19 status, age in years and sex. Where available, HLA class I and class II types were obtained from metadata supplied by the sample provider rather than from assay-based typing. The paper as a whole reports these results and caveats: Clinical and demographic metadata were provided uncurated, with the amount varying by source and participant.

Cut back by 5 bases and 3 bases, the V and J ends lie 8 bases apart. Its CDR3 holds 12 amino acids, cysteine through phenylalanine. Of all the DNA, just the CDR3 is kept, 36 bases in frame from base 1. As encoded in the germline V gene (reference sequence), CDR1 is GTSNPN while CDR2 is SVGIG. TCRbeta CDR3 regions were amplified from genomic DNA using the immunoSEQ Assay, a bias-controlled multiplex PCR. The authors' analysis ran thus. Nucleated cell counts per sample were estimated from amplification of reference gene primers within the assay. To quantify the absolute abundance of each unique TCRbeta CDR3 rearrangement, sequence reads were collapsed and filtered. Productive Simpson clonality was computed per sample as the square root of Simpson's diversity index over productive rearrangements. In its TCRdb copy, this immuneACCESS table keeps in-frame sequences only and misses some clones. Where compared with another copy, unresolved V genes explain less than half of these, and the others have no known cause. From that table come the V and J calls and clone size; the DNA was used to work out D and trimming. This sample comprises 150,000 to 200,000 clones, around 87% of them detected only once. 2.7% of the sample rests with the top ten.

Notes on this clone: Its target antigen remains unknown. No much larger clone is present one base from it, and per-base qualities are unavailable.

Collaborating institutions collected whole blood in K2EDTA tubes following their own protocols. For TCRbeta analysis, collaborators shipped samples in one of three forms: frozen whole blood, isolated PBMCs, or DNA extracted from either of those sample types. Material for sequencing was peripheral blood. The chain is assembled from TRBV30 and TRBJ1-3; the D region possibly corresponds to TRBD1 (6 bases align). This sequence originates from a man aged 35 to 55 with active or convalescent COVID-19. The CDR3 in this case is CAWGRGGNTIYF. The sequence in DNA is TGTGCCTGGGGCAGGGGTGGAAACACCATATATTTT.